Listed below are T cell receptor beta chains from one sample, sequenced in a study of OX40 agonist ivuxolimab in advanced cancers. Profiling relied on immunoSEQ multiplex PCR, and the TCRdb table lists in-frame clones only, not all of them. The sample has about 59,000 clones; 75% to 90% are singletons. The source material was CD4+ or CD8+ T cells sorted from blood, sampled in a trial of the OX40 agonist ivuxolimab. Receptor source: an adult with an advanced solid tumor such as melanoma, head and neck, liver or kidney cancer. The CDR3 runs from the conserved cysteine through the conserved F or W. Fields, in order: clone size, D gene, J gene, V gene, CDR3 protein, CDR3 DNA. The D gene is left open where the match is weak. Not all rows give a size; the values are once, few, many and, for expanded clones, a class.

size: .
D: TRBD2
J: TRBJ2-7
V: TRBV11-1
CDR3: CASSRTSGINEQYF
DNA: TGTGCCAGCAGCCGGACTAGCGGGATTAACGAGCAGTACTTC

size: few
D: .
J: TRBJ1-1
V: TRBV11-1
CDR3: CASSLDTEAFF
DNA: TGTGCCAGCAGCCTTGACACTGAAGCTTTCTTT

size: .
D: .
J: TRBJ1-5
V: TRBV6-5
CDR3: CASGAGQPQHF
DNA: TGTGCCAGCGGCGCAGGTCAGCCCCAGCATTTT

size: .
D: .
J: TRBJ2-5
V: TRBV2
CDR3: CASTTGETQYF
DNA: TGTGCCAGCACTACCGGGGAGACCCAGTACTTC

size: .
D: .
J: TRBJ2-1
V: TRBV4-1
CDR3: CASSQGILRLAGSHEQFF
DNA: TGCGCCAGCAGCCAAGGAATTTTAAGGCTTGCAGGGAGCCATGAGCAGTTCTTC

size: .
D: .
J: TRBJ1-6
V: TRBV19
CDR3: CASSGEGFNNSPLHF
DNA: TGTGCCAGTAGTGGGGAGGGGTTCAATAATTCACCCCTCCACTTT

size: .
D: TRBD1
J: TRBJ2-2
V: TRBV5-4
CDR3: CASSKGQGAMGELFF
DNA: TGTGCCAGCAGCAAGGGACAGGGGGCGATGGGGGAGCTGTTTTTT

size: .
D: TRBD1
J: TRBJ2-5
V: TRBV29-1
CDR3: CSVEGNRGSETQYF
DNA: TGCAGCGTTGAAGGCAACAGGGGCAGCGAGACCCAGTACTTC

size: .
D: TRBD1
J: TRBJ1-2
V: TRBV28
CDR3: CASRTGGWEGYTF
DNA: TGTGCCAGCAGGACAGGGGGTTGGGAGGGCTACACCTTC

size: .
D: .
J: TRBJ1-1
V: TRBV10-1
CDR3: CASSEYRGGTEAFF
DNA: TGCGCCAGCAGTGAGTATAGGGGAGGAACTGAAGCTTTCTTT

size: .
D: TRBD2
J: TRBJ2-1
V: TRBV27
CDR3: CASSGTSGRADSNEQFF
DNA: TGTGCCAGCAGTGGGACTAGCGGGAGGGCCGACTCCAATGAGCAGTTCTTC

size: .
D: .
J: TRBJ1-5
V: TRBV11-2
CDR3: CASERVPQHF
DNA: TGTGCCAGTGAAAGGGTCCCCCAGCATTTT

size: .
D: TRBD2
J: TRBJ2-7
V: TRBV5-1
CDR3: CASSRTSGNRYEQYF
DNA: TGCGCCAGCAGCCGCACTAGCGGGAATAGGTACGAGCAGTACTTC

size: few
D: .
J: TRBJ2-5
V: TRBV5-8
CDR3: CASSLEFVTGETQYF
DNA: TGTGCCAGCAGCTTGGAGTTCGTGACGGGGGAGACCCAGTACTTC

size: once
D: .
J: TRBJ2-7
V: TRBV6-5
CDR3: CASSYWRDPGYEQYF
DNA: TGTGCCAGCAGTTACTGGAGGGACCCCGGGTACGAGCAGTACTTC

size: .
D: .
J: TRBJ2-1
V: TRBV7-3
CDR3: CASSLAFSYNEQFF
DNA: TGTGCCAGCAGCTTAGCGTTTTCCTACAATGAGCAGTTCTTC

size: .
D: .
J: TRBJ2-5
V: TRBV11-3
CDR3: CASSQGGGRETQYF
DNA: TGTGCCAGCAGCCAAGGGGGTGGCCGAGAGACCCAGTACTTC

size: .
D: .
J: TRBJ2-7
V: TRBV28
CDR3: CASSRGGSTNEQYF
DNA: TGTGCCAGCAGTCGCGGGGGCTCAACTAACGAGCAGTACTTC

size: once
D: .
J: TRBJ2-2
V: TRBV4-3
CDR3: CASSRGQGGTGELFF
DNA: TGCGCCAGCAGCCGTGGACAGGGAGGGACCGGGGAGCTGTTTTTT

size: .
D: TRBD2
J: TRBJ2-2
V: TRBV28
CDR3: CASSPSGANTGELFF
DNA: TGTGCCAGCAGCCCGAGCGGGGCGAACACCGGGGAGCTGTTTTTT

size: .
D: .
J: TRBJ1-1
V: TRBV5-6
CDR3: CASSFPGRVGTEAFF
DNA: TGTGCCAGCAGCTTCCCCGGGAGGGTGGGCACTGAAGCTTTCTTT

size: .
D: .
J: TRBJ1-5
V: TRBV9
CDR3: CARGEQGDRIRPQHF
DNA: TGTGCCAGAGGGGAACAGGGAGATAGGATCAGACCCCAGCATTTT

size: .
D: TRBD2
J: TRBJ2-4
V: TRBV28
CDR3: CASSSTRVAGGGDIQYF
DNA: TGTGCCAGCAGTTCTACCAGAGTAGCGGGGGGCGGGGACATTCAGTACTTC

size: .
D: .
J: TRBJ2-7
V: TRBV4-1
CDR3: CASSQDLQGYEQYF
DNA: TGCGCCAGCAGCCAAGATCTACAGGGATACGAGCAGTACTTC

size: .
D: .
J: TRBJ2-7
V: TRBV6-5
CDR3: CASSSNFRDIDTKQYF
DNA: TGTGCCAGCAGTTCGAACTTCCGGGACATAGATACGAAGCAGTACTTC

size: few
D: .
J: TRBJ2-7
V: TRBV29-1
CDR3: CSVGDFRAHEQYF
DNA: TGCAGCGTTGGTGACTTCCGGGCCCACGAGCAGTACTTC